The 14 T cell receptor beta chains reported below all come from one sample, sequenced in a study of T cell repertoires in cytomegalovirus infection. TCRdb passed the reads through MiXCR, listing each CDR3 protein once. The sample contains approximately 300,000 distinct CDR3 sequences, about 25% of which appear only once. These TCRs are of unknown antigen specificity. This specimen consisted of cultured PBMCs, obtained from culture after CMV antigen stimulation. The receptors originated from a human donor in good health (CMV status not recorded). Some clones in this sample may be carry-over from other donors' samples.

V is TRBV2 and J is TRBJ2-7, with 12 bases aligning to TRBD2. The germline gives CDR1 SNHLY, CDR2 FYNNEI. V lost 7 bases to trimming and J lost 4 bases; unmatched junction nucleotides: 14. This CDR3 comprises 17 residues. CDR3 loop: CASTGVGLAGGPYEQYF. The CDR3 region has the DNA TGTGCCAGCACCGGCGTAGGGCTAGCGGGAGGGCCGTACGAGCAGTACTTC.

The V gene is TRBV7-2, the J gene TRBJ2-1; 7 bases are shared with TRBD2. The CDR3 has 15 residues. In germline, CDR1 is SGHTA, CDR2 FQGNSA. Unmatched junction bases numbered 7, after V lost 1 base and J lost 7 bases. CDR3 in amino acids: CASSLEGTTLNEQFF. The CDR3 nucleotides are TGTGCCAGCAGCTTAGAAGGGACTACATTGAATGAGCAGTTCTTC.

This clonotype was picked up one time. The chain uses TRBV30 and TRBJ2-5; no definite D call. From germline, CDR1 is GTSNPN and CDR2 SVGIG (reference sequence). Trimming took 3 bases from V and 7 from J, leaving 12 bases between them. The CDR3 extends over 12 amino acids. CDR3 sequence (DNA): TGTGCCTGGAGCCGGAGTGAAAGGACCCAGTACTTC. It specifies CAWSRSERTQYF.

The chain links TRBV4-3 to TRBJ2-3, with 7 positions matching TRBD2. Germline loops: CDR1 LGHNA, CDR2 YSLEER. CDR3 length: 15 residues. The ends lost 0 bases at V and 4 bases at J; junction bases unmatched: 4. CDR3 sequence reads: CASSQDRLAADTQYF. In DNA, the CDR3 is TGCGCCAGCAGCCAAGATAGACTAGCAGCAGATACGCAGTATTTT.

This clonotype was seen repeatedly, ten times or more. V is TRBV5-6 and J is TRBJ2-1; 11 positions match TRBD2. Unmatched junction bases numbered 11, after V lost 3 bases and J lost 6 bases. The CDR3 is 17 residues long. Per germline, CDR1 SGHDT and CDR2 YYEEEE. The CDR3 DNA sequence: TGTGCCAGCAGCTCTGGGACTAGCGGCCTTAAGGGCAATGAGCAGTTCTTC. The encoded protein is CASSSGTSGLKGNEQFF.

The chain recombines TRBV27 with TRBJ2-2, with a weak D call TRBD1 (5 bases). The V end lost 8 bases, the J end lost 6 bases, and 13 bases lay between the germline ends. There are 13 residues in the CDR3. CDR1 and CDR2 from the germline V gene are MNHEY and SMNVEV (reference sequence). CDR3 in DNA: TGTGCCAGCGCAGGGCGGTTGGCCGGGGAGCTGTTTTTT. Translated, it gives CASAGRLAGELFF.

This clonotype was picked up a small number of times. The genes are TRBV19 and TRBJ1-6; no definite D call. Trimming took 4 bases from V and 7 from J, leaving 14 bases between them. The germline CDR1 and CDR2 sequences are LNHDA and SQIVND (reference sequence). This CDR3 contains 15 residues. In DNA, the CDR3 is TGTGCCAGTAGTAATGGGAGGGCGGTGAATTCACCCCTCCACTTT. It is translated as CASSNGRAVNSPLHF.

This clonotype was recorded at least ten times. The chain carries TRBV7-2 and TRBJ1-2; D ambiguous. The germline V gene encodes CDR1 SGHTA and CDR2 FQGNSA. Trimming removed 2 bases from V and 4 bases from J, with 14 bases in between. The CDR3 is 15 amino acids. For the CDR3, the DNA is TGTGCCAGCAGCTTATTAGACGGCGGACCCTATGGCTACACCTTC. It encodes CASSLLDGGPYGYTF. The variable domain in full, completed from reference TRBV7-2 and TRBJ1-2, reads GAGVSQSPSNKVTEKGKDVELRCDPISGHTALYWYRQSLGQGLEFLIYFQGNSAPDKSGLPSDRFSAERTGGSVSTLTIQRTQQEDSAVYLCASSLLDGGPYGYTFGSGTRLTVV.

The genes are TRBV20-1 and TRBJ2-7; TRBD1 matches at 8 bases. J lost 3 bases, V lost 4 bases, and 11 bases had no gene match. Germline assignment: CDR1 DFQATT and CDR2 SNEGSKA (reference sequence). The CDR3 totals 15 residues. In nucleotides, the CDR3 is TGCAGTGCTAAACCTGGACAGGGCGCGAACTACGAGCAGTACTTC. Protein sequence: CSAKPGQGANYEQYF.

V gene TRBV20-1 combines with J gene TRBJ2-7, with TRBD2 identical over 8 bases. V lost 3 bases, J lost 2 bases, and 3 bases stayed unmatched. There are 13 residues in the CDR3. Germline V CDR1 and CDR2: DFQATT, SNEGSKA (reference sequence). DNA for the CDR3: TGCAGTGCTAGGCAGCGGGGGACCTACGAGCAGTACTTC. Its translation: CSARQRGTYEQYF.

The chain combines TRBV4-3 with TRBJ2-4; 9 bases are shared with TRBD2. Germline loops: CDR1 LGHNA, CDR2 YSLEER. The junction had 17 bases not matched to a gene; V was cut back by 4 bases and J by 7 bases. The CDR3 extends over 18 amino acids. In DNA form, the CDR3 reads TGCGCCAGCAGCCTCTCGCTCATGGGCGGGAGGGCCAGGAACATTCAGTACTTC. This translates into CASSLSLMGGRARNIQYF.

V gene TRBV12-3 or TRBV12-4 combines with J gene TRBJ2-3; 8 nucleotides line up with TRBD2. J gave up 4 bases and V 5 bases, and 32 bases lay outside the gene matches. The CDR3 extends over 23 amino acids. The CDR3 DNA reads TGTGCCAGCAGTCCCTTCATTGGGGATCTGGGGGCTAGCGGGCGGTGTGTGGCAGATACGCAGTATTTT. Translation gives CASSPFIGDLGASGRCVADTQYF.

This clonotype was counted between two and nine times. The V and J genes are TRBV11-2 and TRBJ2-1; 8 bases fit TRBD2. The V gene end was trimmed by 5 bases and the J gene end by 6 bases; junction bases not matched to a gene: 15. Germline V lookup: CDR1 SGHAT, CDR2 FQNNGV. CDR3 length equals 17 residues. The CDR3 is CASSLNPGGRISNEQFF. In DNA, the CDR3 is TGTGCCAGCAGCCTCAATCCGGGGGGGCGAATCTCCAATGAGCAGTTCTTC.

This clonotype was observed a handful of times. The J gene is TRBJ1-1, the V gene TRBV11-3; D is possibly TRBD1 (5 bases). Germline CDR1 and CDR2: SGHNT and YENEEA. There are 16 residues in the CDR3. Trimming took 5 bases from V and 5 from J, leaving 21 bases between them. Written as DNA, the CDR3 is TGTGCCAGCAGCCCTGGGTCCGGGCGTGGGGGTACTGAAGCTTTCTTT. Protein: CASSPGSGRGGTEAFF.